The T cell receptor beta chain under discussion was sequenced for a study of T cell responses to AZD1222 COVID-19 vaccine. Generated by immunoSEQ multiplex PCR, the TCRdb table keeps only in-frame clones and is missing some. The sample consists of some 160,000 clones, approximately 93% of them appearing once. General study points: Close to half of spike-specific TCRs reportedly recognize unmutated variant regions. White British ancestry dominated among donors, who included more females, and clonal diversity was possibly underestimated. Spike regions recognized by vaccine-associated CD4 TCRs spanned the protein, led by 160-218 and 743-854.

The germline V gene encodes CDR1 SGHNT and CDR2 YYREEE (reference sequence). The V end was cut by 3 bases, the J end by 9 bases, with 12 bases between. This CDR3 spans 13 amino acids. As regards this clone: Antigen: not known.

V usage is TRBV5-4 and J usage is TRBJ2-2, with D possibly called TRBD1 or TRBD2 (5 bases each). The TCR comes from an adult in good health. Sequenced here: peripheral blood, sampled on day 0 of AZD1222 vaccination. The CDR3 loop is CASSSVGTRELFF. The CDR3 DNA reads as TGTGCCAGCAGCTCGGTGGGGACCCGGGAGCTGTTTTTT.